The clone carrying this T cell receptor beta chain was detected ten times or more. This entry comes from a study of T cells in Graves' hyperthyroidism and ophthalmopathy. Study-wide background: Before any treatment, at initial diagnosis, peripheral blood was collected.

This CDR3 comprises 15 residues. Trimming removed 6 bases from V and 7 bases from J; junction bases left unmatched: 4. CDR1 and CDR2 from the germline V gene are MNHEY and SVGEGT. TCR beta CDR3 sequences were amplified from RNA transcripts. Carried out on the TCR CDR3, a first-round RT-PCR used the HTBI primer set. TCRdb recomputed calls from the multiplex PCR reads with MiXCR, one row per CDR3 protein. The sample gives about 600,000 distinct CDR3 sequences, more than 15% of which show up once; roughly 3.4% is in the top ten. Exclusion followed for patients with uncontrolled infection, other autoimmune disease, pregnancy or lactation.

The chain carries TRBV6-2 or TRBV6-3 and TRBJ2-1, with 15 bases matching TRBD2. This TCR derives from a woman between 35 and 50 years old with Graves' ophthalmopathy. Sequenced input: blood. The DNA of the CDR3 is TGTGCCAGCAGATCCGGGACTAGCGGGGGGAATGAGCAGTTCTTC. This gives the protein CASRSGTSGGNEQFF.